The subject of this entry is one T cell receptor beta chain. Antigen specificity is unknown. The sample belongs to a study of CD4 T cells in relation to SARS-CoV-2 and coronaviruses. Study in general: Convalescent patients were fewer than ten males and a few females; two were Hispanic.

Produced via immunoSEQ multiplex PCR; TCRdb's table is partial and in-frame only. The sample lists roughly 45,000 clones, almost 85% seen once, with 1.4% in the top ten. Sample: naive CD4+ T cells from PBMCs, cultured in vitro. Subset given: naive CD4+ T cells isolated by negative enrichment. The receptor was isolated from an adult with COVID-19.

The CDR3 loop is CASRPRETQYF. For the CDR3, the DNA is TGTGCCAGCAGGCCGAGAGAGACCCAGTACTTC. V usage is TRBV2 and J usage is TRBJ2-5; D remains ambiguous. V was cut by 6 bases and J by 4 bases, with 6 bases left in between. From germline, CDR1 is SNHLY and CDR2 FYNNEI. The CDR3 length is 11 residues.